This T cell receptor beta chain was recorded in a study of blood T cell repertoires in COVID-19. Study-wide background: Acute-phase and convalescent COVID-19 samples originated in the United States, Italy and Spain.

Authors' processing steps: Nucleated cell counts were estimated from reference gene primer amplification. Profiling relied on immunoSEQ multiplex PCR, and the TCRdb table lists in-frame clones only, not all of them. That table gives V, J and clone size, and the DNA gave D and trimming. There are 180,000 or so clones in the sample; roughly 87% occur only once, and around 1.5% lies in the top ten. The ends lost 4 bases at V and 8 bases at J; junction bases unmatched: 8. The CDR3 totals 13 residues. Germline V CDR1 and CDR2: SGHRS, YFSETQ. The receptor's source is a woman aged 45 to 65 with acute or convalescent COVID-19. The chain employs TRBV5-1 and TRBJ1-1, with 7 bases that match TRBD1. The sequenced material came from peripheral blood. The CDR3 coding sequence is TGCGCCAGCAGCCCCGCCCAGGGGGGAGAAGCTTTCTTT. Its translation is CASSPAQGGEAFF.